This T cell receptor (beta chain) is drawn from a study of monozygotic twins with inflammatory bowel disease. Regarding the study as a whole: For IBD patients, clonotypes shared with others were fewer than for healthy twins, especially with disease activity. Against healthy co-twins, IBD patients had lower TCRbeta diversity (measured by inverse Simpson). The study supported no single strong signal or clonotype linked to IBD.

Comment on this clonotype: Its matching antigen is unknown.

Looked up from germline, CDR1 is LNHNV and CDR2 is YYDKDF (reference sequence). The CDR3 contains 16 residues. Per individual sample, eight separate reactions were used to make cDNA. TCRdb reprocessed the 5' RACE reads; each CDR3 protein has one entry and no DNA is given. This sample's table has fewer than 400,000 distinct CDR3 sequences. This TCR came from a human donor with ulcerative colitis or Crohn's disease, or a healthy co-twin of an affected twin (not recorded which). The rearrangement uses TRBV15 and TRBJ2-3; TCRdb's D call of TRBD1 is untestable without DNA. Sequenced: blood. The CDR3 sequence: CATSRAAGANTDTQYF.